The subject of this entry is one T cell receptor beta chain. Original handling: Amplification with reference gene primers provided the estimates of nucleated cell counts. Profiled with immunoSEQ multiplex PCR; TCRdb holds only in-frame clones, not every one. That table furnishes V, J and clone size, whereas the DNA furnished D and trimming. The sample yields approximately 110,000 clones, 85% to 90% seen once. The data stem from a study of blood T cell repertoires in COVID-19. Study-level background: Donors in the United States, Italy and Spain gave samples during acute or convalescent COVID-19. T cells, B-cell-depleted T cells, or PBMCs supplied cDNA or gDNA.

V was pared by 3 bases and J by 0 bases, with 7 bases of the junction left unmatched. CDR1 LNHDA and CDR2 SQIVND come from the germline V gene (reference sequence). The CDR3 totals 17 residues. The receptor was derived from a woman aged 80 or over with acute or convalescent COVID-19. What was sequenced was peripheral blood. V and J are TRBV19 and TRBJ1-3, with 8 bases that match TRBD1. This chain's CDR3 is CASSIGVQGGSGNTIYF. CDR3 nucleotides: TGTGCCAGTAGTATTGGGGTACAGGGGGGCTCTGGAAACACCATATATTTT.